The subject of this entry is one TCR beta chain. Its antigen is unidentified. The data belong to a study of post-analysis software for immune sequencing data. Presence of unique molecular identifiers characterized the TCR beta cDNA libraries. TCRdb re-analysed the PCR reads in MiXCR, keeping a single row per CDR3 protein. This sample has hundreds of thousands of distinct CDR3 sequences, with roughly 27% found just once. Germline trimming cut 3 bases from V and 5 bases from J; bases unmatched to any gene: 9. Germline V gene data show CDR1 as WNHNN and CDR2 as SYGVQD (reference sequence). This CDR3 has 15 residues. Points from the study as a whole: Among roughly 5 TRBV segments more frequent in patients than controls were TRBV5-6, TRBV5-1 and TRBV20-1.

The TCR comes from a girl aged 10-17 years with multiple sclerosis. The specimen sequenced was blood. The genes are TRBV10-1 and TRBJ2-7; TRBD2 agrees at 8 bases. In DNA, the CDR3 is TGCGCCAGCAGTGATCCACAGCGGGAGCCAGACGAGCAGTACTTC. Translating gives CASSDPQREPDEQYF.